A selection of T cell receptor beta chains follows, all from one sample in a study of blood T cell repertoires in COVID-19. TCRdb's copy holds only in-frame clones and misses some; the assay was immunoSEQ multiplex PCR. There are 250,000 or so clones in the sample; 75% to 90% occur only once, and approximately 0.94% lies in the top ten. What was sequenced was peripheral blood. The origin of the receptors is a middle-aged woman who had recovered from COVID-19. Both conserved end residues are part of each CDR3.

V gene	J gene	CDR3 protein
TRBV9	TRBJ2-2	CASSQTTSALTSGELFF
TRBV7-2	TRBJ2-3	CASSFGGATDTQYF
TRBV5-4	TRBJ2-3	CATRLAGGNTQYF
TRBV11-3	TRBJ2-2	CASSPRQGIDTGELFF
TRBV28	TRBJ1-5	CASTGYRSPNQPQHF
TRBV19	TRBJ2-7	CASSILAGGSYEQYF
TRBV3-1/TRBV3-2	TRBJ2-3	CASSWGLAGSTDTQYF
TRBV9	TRBJ2-4	CASSVGSGSGIQYF
TRBV2	TRBJ2-1	CASSGVAGGNQFF
TRBV29-1	TRBJ2-2	CSVGLAGGTGELFF
TRBV5-6	TRBJ1-2	CASSPPGQGAFNYGYTF
TRBV3-1/TRBV3-2	TRBJ1-3	CASSPDRASGNTIYF
TRBV2	TRBJ2-2	CASSVLAGGPSTGELFF
TRBV6-1	TRBJ2-3	CASSEGGVRTDTQYF
TRBV25-1	TRBJ2-5	CASSPISRETQYF
TRBV7-9	TRBJ2-5	CASSLADSLKTQYF
TRBV10-3	TRBJ2-3	CAIRGTTPGDTQYF
TRBV7-7	TRBJ2-5	CASSKLGLARAGEETQYF
TRBV27	TRBJ2-3	CASSYGESGTDTQYF
TRBV5-1	TRBJ2-4	CASSVDSGGAPKNIQYF
TRBV5-3	TRBJ2-1	CARSLPSGEYNEQFF
TRBV9	TRBJ2-1	CASSVTLEGQAYNEQFF
TRBV24-1	TRBJ2-7	CATSDRPERGRASGLYEQYF
TRBV18	TRBJ2-7	CASSPSASGSGYEQYF
TRBV7-3	TRBJ2-3	CASSLSPSGSGDTQYF
TRBV6-2/TRBV6-3	TRBJ2-1	CASSYSITTAEQFF
TRBV9	TRBJ2-6	CASSVAASSLSGANVLTF
TRBV3-1/TRBV3-2	TRBJ1-2	CASSQETGALYGYTF
TRBV29-1	TRBJ1-5	CSVGTGDSQPQHF
TRBV9	TRBJ2-2	CASSVGQEANTGELFF
TRBV19	TRBJ2-7	CASSINSQGTSSYEQYF
TRBV29-1	TRBJ2-6	CSVLSGANVLTF